Included here is one TCR beta chain sequence, with context. Its specific antigen is unknown. The input lacks base qualities; no much larger clone sits a single base away. This entry comes from a study of blood T cell repertoires in COVID-19 (dated by TCRdb to about 2020). About the full investigation: The collaborator samples originated in the United States, Italy and Spain and spanned the acute and convalescent phases of COVID-19. The prospective study material was composed of cDNA or gDNA derived from T cells, B-cell-depleted T cells, or PBMCs. Deeply sampled blood TCRbeta repertoires from subjects exposed to, actively infected with, or recovered from COVID-19 were included in the dataset. The repertoires were released in a freely available public database intended as a resource for research on the immune response to SARS-CoV-2. Samples came from the ongoing ImmuneRACE study (first 160 participants) plus 1,254 subjects from 6 global collaborators. Nearly every sample came with metadata listing a de-identified subject ID, COVID-19 status, age in years and sex. Where HLA class I and class II types were available, the types were taken from metadata supplied by the sample provider, not from assay-based typing.

Whole blood was collected in K2EDTA tubes by collaborating institutions according to the institutions' own protocols. For TCRbeta analysis, collaborator samples were shipped as frozen whole blood, as isolated PBMCs, or as DNA extracted from either sample type. The immunoSEQ Assay, a bias-controlled multiplex PCR, was used to amplify TCRbeta CDR3 regions from genomic DNA. In the original analysis: Within the assay, amplification of reference gene primers was used to estimate how many nucleated cells each sample contained. To quantify the absolute abundance of each unique TCRbeta CDR3 rearrangement, sequence reads were collapsed and filtered. For each sample, productive Simpson clonality was calculated as the square root of Simpson's diversity index over productive rearrangements. TCRdb stores this immuneACCESS table with in-frame sequences only. Part of the clones is absent; in the studies checked, under half of the shortfall reflects unresolved V genes, and no reason is known for the rest. That table is the source of V, J and clone size, and D and trimming were worked out from the DNA. The sample data list approximately 110,000 clones, and roughly 80% of these were observed just once. Approximately 15% of the sample comes from the top ten.

Per the germline V gene (reference sequence), LNHDA is the CDR1 and SQIVND is the CDR2. The CDR3 runs 13 residues from the cysteine to the phenylalanine. Kept here is only the CDR3 DNA, which spans 39 bases and is read in frame from base 1. Trimming removed 4 bases from V and 3 bases from J, leaving 8 bases between the germline ends. What the authors observed across the whole study: Clinical and demographic metadata were provided uncurated, with the amount varying by source and participant.

Material: peripheral blood. The source is a woman of 80 years or more with acute or convalescent COVID-19. Rearrangement joined TRBV19 to TRBJ2-3, and the D gene may be TRBD1, 5 bases matching. The CDR3 here reads CASSKGLTDTQYF. The DNA reads TGTGCCAGTAGTAAGGGGTTAACAGATACGCAGTATTTT. Supplemented by the reference TRBV19 and TRBJ2-3 proteins around the CDR3, the complete variable domain is DGGITQSPKYLFRKEGQNVTLSCEQNLNHDAMYWYRQDPGQGLRLIYYSQIVNDFQKGDIAEGYSVSREKKESFPLTVTSAQKNPTAFYLCASSKGLTDTQYFGPGTRLTVL.